Listed below are T cell receptor beta chains from one sample, sequenced in a study of regulatory T cells in long-lasting Graves disease. MiXCR, run by TCRdb on the multiplex PCR reads, gives a single entry per CDR3 protein. The sample lists under 700,000 distinct CDR3 sequences, around 16% occurring once. These records were also assigned to another study, of T cells in Graves' hyperthyroidism and ophthalmopathy.

Source: peripheral blood mononuclear cells (PBMCs), taken at new diagnosis, from a patient treated with antithyroid drugs. The receptors derive from a woman aged 35-60 years with Graves disease. Each CDR3 is given with its conserved first and last residue. Each record gives: V gene, J gene, D gene, clone size, CDR3 protein, CDR3 DNA. D genes are given only for firm matches. The size field is filled for only some rows; it gives once, few, many or a size class.

V: TRBV6-1; J: TRBJ2-7; D: .; size: many; CDR3: CASSRDTSSYEQYF; DNA: TGTGCCAGCAGTCGGGACACCTCTTCCTACGAGCAGTACTTC
V: TRBV12-3/TRBV12-4; J: TRBJ2-7; D: .; size: many; CDR3: CASGSLYEQYF; DNA: TGTGCCAGCGGATCACTATACGAGCAGTACTTC
V: TRBV12-3/TRBV12-4; J: TRBJ2-5; D: TRBD2; size: many; CDR3: CASSQILAGQETQYF; DNA: TGTGCCAGCAGCCAGATCCTAGCGGGCCAAGAGACCCAGTACTTC
V: TRBV6-1; J: TRBJ2-1; D: .; size: many; CDR3: CASRKDGTSRYNEQFF; DNA: TGTGCCAGCAGGAAAGACGGTACTAGCCGGTACAATGAGCAGTTCTTC
V: TRBV7-9; J: TRBJ2-1; D: .; size: .; CDR3: CASSSFMGTGAYEQFF; DNA: TGTGCCAGCAGCTCCTTTATGGGCACTGGGGCCTATGAGCAGTTCTTC
V: TRBV15; J: TRBJ2-7; D: TRBD1; size: few; CDR3: CATSRGATGDYEQYF; DNA: TGTGCCACCAGCAGAGGAGCGACAGGGGATTACGAGCAGTACTTC
V: TRBV20-1; J: TRBJ2-5; D: .; size: many; CDR3: CSWSGGSETQYF; DNA: TGCAGTTGGAGTGGAGGGTCAGAGACCCAGTACTTC
V: TRBV4-1; J: TRBJ2-5; D: .; size: few; CDR3: CASSTPGRVETQYF; DNA: TGCGCCAGCAGCACTCCGGGACGGGTGGAGACCCAGTACTTC
V: TRBV12-5; J: TRBJ1-1; D: .; size: .; CDR3: CASALRVNTEAFF; DNA: TGTGCTAGTGCCTTGAGGGTTAACACTGAAGCTTTCTTT
V: TRBV5-1; J: TRBJ2-2; D: .; size: .; CDR3: CASGPLNTGELFF; DNA: TGCGCCAGCGGGCCGCTGAACACCGGGGAGCTGTTTTTT
V: TRBV28; J: TRBJ1-2; D: .; size: few; CDR3: CASRGFDYGYTF; DNA: TGTGCCAGCAGGGGATTTGACTATGGCTACACCTTC
V: TRBV2; J: TRBJ1-2; D: TRBD1; size: .; CDR3: CASSERSTGGGSYGYTF; DNA: TGTGCCAGCAGTGAAAGGTCGACAGGGGGAGGTTCATATGGCTACACCTTC
V: TRBV5-1; J: TRBJ2-4; D: TRBD2; size: .; CDR3: CASSLSPGRPGRTKDIQYF; DNA: TGCGCCAGCAGCTTGAGTCCGGGACGCCCCGGGAGGACCAAAGACATTCAGTACTTC
V: TRBV9; J: TRBJ1-1; D: .; size: .; CDR3: CASSRSGVPNTEAFF; DNA: TGTGCCAGCAGTCGATCGGGGGTTCCGAACACTGAAGCTTTCTTT
V: TRBV12-3/TRBV12-4; J: TRBJ2-4; D: .; size: many; CDR3: CASSLRRAKNIQYF; DNA: TGTGCCAGCAGTTTACGTAGAGCCAAAAACATTCAGTACTTC
V: TRBV19; J: TRBJ1-5; D: TRBD1; size: many; CDR3: CASSGTGLSNQPQHF; DNA: TGTGCCAGTAGTGGGACAGGACTAAGCAATCAGCCCCAGCATTTT
V: TRBV20-1; J: TRBJ1-4; D: .; size: .; CDR3: CSARSWQVSEKLFF; DNA: TGCAGTGCTAGGAGTTGGCAGGTGTCGGAAAAACTGTTTTTT
V: TRBV4-2; J: TRBJ2-3; D: .; size: many; CDR3: CASSQGSGTDTQYF; DNA: TGTGCCAGCAGCCAAGGTAGCGGCACAGATACGCAGTATTTT
V: TRBV5-5; J: TRBJ1-3; D: .; size: many; CDR3: CASSLISSGSGNTIYF; DNA: TGTGCCAGCAGCTTAATTTCTTCTGGGTCTGGAAACACCATATATTTT
V: TRBV7-9; J: TRBJ1-2; D: .; size: .; CDR3: CASSLSGDFYGYTF; DNA: TGTGCCAGCAGCTTATCCGGAGACTTCTATGGCTACACCTTC
V: TRBV20-1; J: TRBJ1-1; D: .; size: few; CDR3: CSARTASTEAFF; DNA: TGCAGTGCCCGGACAGCCTCCACTGAAGCTTTCTTT
V: TRBV5-6; J: TRBJ2-2; D: .; size: many; CDR3: CASSGWSGESTGELFF; DNA: TGTGCCAGCAGTGGTTGGTCAGGGGAGAGCACCGGGGAGCTGTTTTTT
V: TRBV11-2; J: TRBJ2-7; D: TRBD1; size: once; CDR3: CASSLPGTGSHEQYF; DNA: TGTGCCAGCAGCCTACCCGGGACAGGGAGCCACGAGCAGTACTTC
V: TRBV5-6; J: TRBJ2-7; D: .; size: .; CDR3: CASSTDALWSVEQYF; DNA: TGTGCCAGCAGCACTGATGCGTTGTGGTCGGTGGAACAGTACTTC
V: TRBV28; J: TRBJ1-1; D: .; size: many; CDR3: CASSPPEDPGNTEAFF; DNA: TGTGCCAGCAGTCCGCCCGAGGACCCGGGAAATACTGAAGCTTTCTTT
V: TRBV7-2; J: TRBJ2-3; D: .; size: few; CDR3: CASSLEGAAGRTDTQYF; DNA: TGTGCCAGCAGCTTAGAGGGGGCGGCGGGGCGCACAGATACGCAGTATTTT
V: TRBV27; J: TRBJ1-2; D: TRBD1; size: many; CDR3: CASSLNRGPGGYTF; DNA: TGTGCCAGCAGTTTAAACAGGGGTCCAGGAGGCTACACCTTC
V: TRBV20-1; J: TRBJ1-2; D: .; size: few; CDR3: CSATQSYGYTF; DNA: TGCAGTGCTACACAGAGCTATGGCTACACCTTC
V: TRBV18; J: TRBJ2-2; D: .; size: .; CDR3: CASSPQGWRGELFF; DNA: TGTGCCAGCTCACCACAGGGGTGGCGCGGGGAGCTGTTTTTT
V: TRBV12-3/TRBV12-4; J: TRBJ2-3; D: TRBD2; size: .; CDR3: CASRSGGGADTQYF; DNA: TGTGCCAGCAGGAGCGGGGGGGGGGCAGATACGCAGTATTTT
V: TRBV9; J: TRBJ1-1; D: TRBD1; size: .; CDR3: CASSATGTATEAFF; DNA: TGTGCCAGCAGCGCCACCGGGACAGCCACTGAAGCTTTCTTT
V: TRBV11-2; J: TRBJ2-3; D: .; size: .; CDR3: CASSLDLPWDTQYF; DNA: TGTGCCAGCAGCTTAGATCTTCCGTGGGATACGCAGTATTTT
V: TRBV15; J: TRBJ2-3; D: .; size: many; CDR3: CATSSPGSAYTDTQYF; DNA: TGTGCCACCAGCAGTCCCGGTAGCGCCTACACAGATACGCAGTATTTT
V: TRBV7-3; J: TRBJ2-1; D: .; size: many; CDR3: CASSVSVGNEQFF; DNA: TGTGCCAGCAGCGTTAGCGTTGGGAATGAGCAGTTCTTC
V: TRBV30; J: TRBJ1-6; D: TRBD1; size: few; CDR3: CAWGQGGNSPLHF; DNA: TGTGCCTGGGGACAGGGGGGCAATTCACCCCTCCACTTT
V: TRBV9; J: TRBJ1-1; D: .; size: few; CDR3: CASSAQPLLGTEAFF; DNA: TGTGCCAGCAGCGCCCAACCCTTACTGGGGACTGAAGCTTTCTTT
V: TRBV9; J: TRBJ2-3; D: .; size: .; CDR3: CASSVEGGPVTDTQYF; DNA: TGTGCCAGCAGCGTAGAGGGGGGCCCGGTGACAGATACGCAGTATTTT
V: TRBV15; J: TRBJ2-7; D: .; size: .; CDR3: CATSRDYSYEQYF; DNA: TGTGCCACCAGCCGCGACTATTCTTACGAGCAGTACTTC
V: TRBV19; J: TRBJ1-5; D: .; size: once; CDR3: CASSIGPVRPQHF; DNA: TGTGCCAGTAGTATTGGGCCAGTGCGGCCCCAGCATTTT
V: TRBV27; J: TRBJ2-1; D: TRBD2; size: .; CDR3: CASRGRTRNNEQFF; DNA: TGTGCCAGCAGGGGACGGACTAGGAACAATGAGCAGTTCTTC
V: TRBV7-2; J: TRBJ1-3; D: .; size: .; CDR3: CASSLGDRLYF; DNA: TGTGCCAGCAGCTTAGGCGACAGGTTATATTTT
V: TRBV7-3; J: TRBJ2-5; D: TRBD2; size: many; CDR3: CASSLDEAGKETQYF; DNA: TGTGCCAGCAGCTTAGACGAAGCGGGGAAAGAGACCCAGTACTTC
V: TRBV14; J: TRBJ2-1; D: TRBD2; size: few; CDR3: CASSVTSGGGAEQFF; DNA: TGTGCCAGCAGCGTCACAAGCGGCGGGGGGGCCGAGCAGTTCTTC
V: TRBV6-5; J: TRBJ2-6; D: .; size: .; CDR3: CASSSGWGSGANVLTF; DNA: TGTGCCAGCAGTTCGGGGTGGGGCTCCGGGGCCAACGTCCTGACTTTC
V: TRBV5-1; J: TRBJ2-7; D: .; size: few; CDR3: CASSATASSYEQYF; DNA: TGCGCCAGCAGCGCGACTGCGAGCTCCTACGAGCAGTACTTC